Many counts were recorded for the clone carrying this T cell receptor (beta chain). Antigen unknown. The CDR3 is made up of 13 amino acids. V was trimmed by 1 base and J by 16 bases, leaving 16 bases between them. The data were obtained in a study of T-cell reconstitution after alpha-beta-depleted transplantation in children. Study observations and caveats: T-cell counts and diversity at one year following transplant were attributed mainly to newly produced T cells.

Unique molecular identifiers were used to barcode this TCRbeta library. TCRdb re-derived calls from the PCR reads in MiXCR, one entry per CDR3 protein. Among hundreds of thousands of distinct CDR3 sequences listed, approximately 10% were seen once. The chain couples TRBV12-3 or TRBV12-4 to TRBJ1-4, with unresolved D. The sample consisted of peripheral blood, taken 180 days after TCRalphabeta/CD19-depleted stem cell transplant. This sequence originates from a male patient between 2 and 9 years old who had a stem cell transplant for chronic granulomatous disease, so the T cells may come from the graft donor. The CDR3: CASSLGTPNSKFF. Written as DNA, the CDR3 is TGTGCCAGCAGTTTAGGTACACCTAATAGTAAGTTTTTT.